This T cell receptor beta chain was profiled in a study of technical replicates of blood from a few donors. Method: immunoSEQ multiplex PCR; TCRdb's copy keeps in-frame clones and lacks some. The data show under 95,000 clones, over 90% seen once. The CDR3 consists of 15 residues. The V gene end was trimmed by 3 bases and the J gene end by 1 base; junction bases not matched to a gene: 6. Germline V lookup: CDR1 MNHEY, CDR2 SMNVEV (reference sequence). The chain links TRBV27 to TRBJ2-7, with 7 bases lining up with TRBD2. This receptor was taken from a human donor in good health. The sequenced sample consisted of T cells isolated from PBMCs. The CDR3 region has the DNA TGTGCCAGCAGTTTTGTCGGGGGGTCTTCCTACGAGCAGTACTTC. Translation: CASSFVGGSSYEQYF.